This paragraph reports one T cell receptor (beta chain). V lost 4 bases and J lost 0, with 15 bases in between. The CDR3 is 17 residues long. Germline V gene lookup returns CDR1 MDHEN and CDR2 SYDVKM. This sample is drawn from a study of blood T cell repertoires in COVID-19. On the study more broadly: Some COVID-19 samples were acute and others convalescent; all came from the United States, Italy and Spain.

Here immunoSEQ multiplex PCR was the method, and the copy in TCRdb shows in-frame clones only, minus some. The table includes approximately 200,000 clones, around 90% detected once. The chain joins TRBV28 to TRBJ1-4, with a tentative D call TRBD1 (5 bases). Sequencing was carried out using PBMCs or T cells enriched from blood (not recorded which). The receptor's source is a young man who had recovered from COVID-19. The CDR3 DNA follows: TGTGCCAGCAGTTCTCCCCATAGGGGTTCAACTAATGAAAAACTGTTTTTT. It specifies CASSSPHRGSTNEKLFF.